The 30 T cell receptor beta chains below come from one sample, sequenced in a study of T cell responses to AZD1222 COVID-19 vaccine. This table comes from immunoSEQ multiplex PCR, and its TCRdb copy is limited to in-frame clones, with some not included. Of 120,000 to 150,000 clones in the sample, 82% are singletons; the top ten hold roughly 4.5%. Source: peripheral blood, taken on day 0 of MenACWY control vaccination. These TCRs come from an adult in good health.

The V and J genes are TRBV4-2 and TRBJ1-1; the match to TRBD1 covers 8 bases. Germline lookup yields CDR1 LGHNA and CDR2 YNFKEQ. The CDR3 has 15 residues. V was clipped by 4 bases and J by 6 bases; unmatched bases: 10. The CDR3 region has the DNA TGTGCCAGCAGCCGGGGACAGGTCAACAACCCTGAAGCTTTCTTT. It codes for CASSRGQVNNPEAFF.

The chain has TRBV2 and TRBJ2-6, with D unclear. CDR1 and CDR2 (germline): SNHLY, FYNNEI. The CDR3 runs 18 residues. V was shortened by 6 bases and J by 0 bases, with 18 bases between the two germline ends. CDR3 coding DNA: TGTGCCAGCAGGAGGTTGAGCAGCGTAAGCTCTGGGGCCAACGTCCTGACTTTC. It codes for CASRRLSSVSSGANVLTF.

The chain is built from TRBV7-7 and TRBJ2-1, with D unresolved. Per germline, CDR1 SSHAT and CDR2 FNYEAQ (reference sequence). This CDR3 is 15 amino acids long. Trimming pared 5 bases from V and 6 bases from J, leaving 17 bases between. CDR3: CASSPGRVWGNEQFF. In DNA, the CDR3 is TGTGCCAGCAGCCCAGGACGGGTTTGGGGCAATGAGCAGTTCTTC.

The J gene is TRBJ1-2, the V gene TRBV2; possibly TRBD1 for D (5 bases). CDR1 and CDR2 from the germline V gene are SNHLY and FYNNEI. The V gene lost 8 bases and the J gene lost 4 bases, with 11 bases spanning the gap. This CDR3 has 12 amino acids. CDR3 nucleotide sequence: TGTGCCAGCGGGGCTACTATCTATGGCTACACCTTC. It codes for CASGATIYGYTF.

This clone was observed a single time. The rearrangement links TRBV29-1 to TRBJ1-1, with D possibly TRBD1 on 6 matching bases. V was trimmed by 6 bases and J by 1 base, leaving 15 bases between them. The CDR3 consists of 14 residues. CDR1 SQVTM and CDR2 ANQGSEA come from the germline V gene. Written as DNA, the CDR3 is TGCAGCGTCCGGGCGGGACAAGCGAACACTGAAGCTTTCTTT. Its protein is CSVRAGQANTEAFF. Variable domain in full (rest from reference TRBV29-1 and TRBJ1-1): SAVISQKPSRDICQRGTSLTIQCQVDSQVTMMFWYRQQPGQSLTLIATANQGSEATYESGFVIDKFPISRPNLTFSTLTVSNMSPEDSSIYLCSVRAGQANTEAFFGQGTRLTVV.

This chain uses TRBV4-1 with TRBJ2-5; TRBD1 aligns across 7 bases. From germline, CDR1 is MGHRA and CDR2 YSYEKL. This CDR3 has 16 amino acids. Trimming cost V 0 bases and J 7 bases; bases outside gene matches: 11. The CDR3 sequence: CASSQDHRGGGWTQYF. The CDR3 DNA reads as TGCGCCAGCAGCCAAGACCACAGGGGCGGTGGGTGGACCCAGTACTTC.

In this sample, this clone turned up once. This rearrangement joins TRBV6-6 to TRBJ1-1, with unresolved D. This CDR3 region has 14 residues. Germline V gene lookup returns CDR1 MNHNY and CDR2 SVGAGI (reference sequence). V dropped 6 bases and J dropped 0 bases, with 11 bases sitting between them. CDR3 loop: CASSQDGVNTEAFF. The DNA of the CDR3 is TGTGCCAGCAGCCAAGATGGGGTGAACACTGAAGCTTTCTTT.

The rearrangement links TRBV7-2 to TRBJ2-5; D is undetermined. Trimming removed 5 bases from V and 6 bases from J, with 19 bases in between. The CDR3 length is 15 residues. CDR1 and CDR2 (germline): SGHTA, FQGNSA. The CDR3 DNA reads as TGTGCCAGCAGCCCTCAGACCGGACGCGGCCAGACCCAGTACTTC. This encodes CASSPQTGRGQTQYF.

The chain is built from TRBV24-1 and TRBJ1-1; D is unclear. This CDR3 has 13 amino acids. Germline V lookup: CDR1 KGHDR, CDR2 SFDVKD. The ends were cut back, 3 bases at V and 1 base at J, with 5 bases in the middle. CDR3 loop: CATSDPGNTEAFF. CDR3 in DNA: TGTGCCACCAGTGATCCAGGGAACACTGAAGCTTTCTTT.

This chain's CDR3 is CASSPGTGLNEKLFF. In DNA, the CDR3 is TGTGCCAGCAGTCCTGGGACAGGGCTAAATGAAAAACTGTTTTTT. The rearrangement uses TRBV6-6 and TRBJ1-4; 9 bases agree with TRBD1. The CDR3 loop spans 15 amino acids. Germline V gene data show CDR1 as MNHNY and CDR2 as SVGAGI (reference sequence). With V trimmed by 5 bases and J by 5 bases, 6 bases remained unmatched.

This chain connects TRBV7-3 to TRBJ2-2; 8 bases are a match to TRBD1. CDR1 is SGHTA, CDR2 FQGTGA, per germline. V shed 0 bases, J shed 2 bases, and the junction held 2 bases outside the gene matches. This CDR3 comprises 16 residues. The CDR3 bases are TGTGCCAGCAGCTTAACGGGGACAGGAAACACCGGGGAGCTGTTTTTT. Translating it yields CASSLTGTGNTGELFF.

The chain has TRBV6-5 and TRBJ1-5; 7 positions match TRBD1. J gave up 2 bases and V 4 bases, and 5 bases lay outside the gene matches. CDR3 length: 15 amino acids. Germline V CDR1 and CDR2: MNHEY, SVGAGI. CDR3 DNA sequence: TGTGCCAGCAGTTCCCGACAGGGCGGCAATCAGCCCCAGCATTTT. It codes for CASSSRQGGNQPQHF.

The chain recombines TRBV28 with TRBJ2-5; 10 nucleotides agree with TRBD1. The germline V gene has CDR1 MDHEN and CDR2 SYDVKM. With 5 bases clipped from V and 5 bases from J, the junction kept 5 bases outside the gene matches. This CDR3 spans 14 amino acids. The chain's CDR3 is CASSDRGREETQYF. The CDR3, as DNA: TGTGCCAGCAGTGACAGGGGGCGCGAGGAGACCCAGTACTTC.

The V and J genes are TRBV7-9 and TRBJ2-4; D perhaps matches TRBD2 (6 bases). With 5 bases removed from V and 6 bases from J, the gap between germline ends came to 23 bases. The germline V gene has CDR1 SEHNR and CDR2 FQNEAQ (reference sequence). The CDR3 contains 17 residues. Here the CDR3 DNA reads TGTGCCAGCAGCCGGGGAGGTTTCGGCCCTTTCCTAAACATTCAGTACTTC. Translation: CASSRGGFGPFLNIQYF.

The chain combines TRBV12-3 or TRBV12-4 with TRBJ1-5; the D is unclear. The CDR3 is made up of 13 amino acids. The V end was cut by 3 bases, the J end by 11 bases, with 14 bases between. The CDR3 spells CASSFSAGMTQHF. DNA of the CDR3: TGTGCCAGCAGTTTTTCCGCGGGCATGACCCAGCATTTT.

The genes are TRBV10-3 and TRBJ1-2, with D unclear. The germline gives CDR1 ENHRY, CDR2 SYGVKD. V was trimmed by 3 bases and J by 3 bases, leaving 11 bases between them. The CDR3 consists of 14 residues. CDR3 bases: TGTGCCATCAGTGACGAGGGATGGGACTATGGCTACACCTTC. Protein sequence: CAISDEGWDYGYTF.

The gene calls are TRBV5-4 and TRBJ2-3, with D maybe TRBD1 (6 bases). The germline V gene has CDR1 SGHNT and CDR2 YYREEE (reference sequence). This CDR3 is built from 15 residues. The V end lost 4 bases, the J end lost 2 bases, and 14 bases lay between the germline ends. The CDR3 bases are TGTGCCAGCAGCAGCAGACAGGAGACCACAGATACGCAGTATTTT. Its protein product is CASSSRQETTDTQYF.

The CDR3 coding sequence is TGTGCCAGCTCACCTGGGACAGGGATTAGCCAGCCCCAGCATTTT. Residues: CASSPGTGISQPQHF. The J gene is TRBJ1-5, the V gene TRBV18; TRBD1 agrees at 9 bases. J was trimmed by 7 bases and V by 3 bases; bases with no gene match: 7. Germline-derived CDR1 and CDR2 are KGHSH and LQKENI. The CDR3 sequence is 15 residues long.

The chain employs TRBV6-1 and TRBJ1-2; the D gene is possibly TRBD1 (5 bases). The germline gives CDR1 MNHNS, CDR2 SASEGT. V dropped 1 base and J dropped 1 base, with 10 bases sitting between them. This CDR3 has 15 residues. In nucleotides, the CDR3 is TGTGCCAGCAGTGAAGGATTGGGGCGTAACTATGGCTACACCTTC. It specifies CASSEGLGRNYGYTF.

The J gene is TRBJ1-5, the V gene TRBV5-1; unclear D gene. Germline CDR1 and CDR2: SGHRS and YFSETQ. This CDR3 is built from 16 residues. Deletions cut 0 bases from V and 1 base from J, with 11 bases between. The CDR3 sequence is CASSLEASGSNQPQHF. As DNA, the CDR3 is TGCGCCAGCAGCTTGGAAGCTTCTGGAAGCAATCAGCCCCAGCATTTT.

This chain joins TRBV29-1 and TRBJ1-5, with D perhaps matching TRBD1 (5 bases). The germline V and J ends were trimmed by 6 bases and 0 bases, with 18 bases remaining between them. The germline gives CDR1 SQVTM, CDR2 ANQGSEA. The CDR3 loop spans 16 amino acids. The DNA for the CDR3 is TGCAGCGTCTTTAGTAGACAGCCAGATAGCAATCAGCCCCAGCATTTT. As protein: CSVFSRQPDSNQPQHF.

The chain uses TRBV2 and TRBJ2-2; 7 bases are a match to TRBD2. The CDR3 is 16 amino acids. J was trimmed by 2 bases and V by 5 bases; bases with no gene match: 8. From germline, CDR1 is SNHLY and CDR2 FYNNEI. The CDR3 DNA is TGTGCCAGCAGTCTCGGGGGGTCTTATAACACCGGGGAGCTGTTTTTT. This encodes CASSLGGSYNTGELFF.

The chain recombines TRBV25-1 with TRBJ1-1; TRBD1 matches at 8 bases. The CDR3 consists of 18 residues. The germline gives CDR1 MGHDK, CDR2 SYGVNS. V lost 4 bases and J lost 4; bases outside the gene matches: 17. The CDR3: CASSVSEGNRGRVTEAFF. The CDR3 DNA follows: TGTGCCAGCAGTGTTTCGGAGGGAAACAGGGGGAGGGTCACTGAAGCTTTCTTT.

The gene calls are TRBV3-1 (or the pseudogene TRBV3-2) and TRBJ1-2; the D gene is possibly TRBD1 (6 bases). Germline CDR1 is LGHDT and CDR2 is YNNKEL (reference sequence). V lost 0 bases and J lost 5, with 13 bases in between. The CDR3 sequence is 15 residues long. The CDR3 nucleotides read TGTGCCAGCAGCCAAGATCGGACAGTGTCGTATGGCTACACCTTC. Translated: CASSQDRTVSYGYTF.

This clone has a single count. The chain combines TRBV7-7 with TRBJ2-2; no clear D gene. The length of the CDR3 is 15 residues. V lost 5 bases and J lost 6, with 16 bases in between. From germline, CDR1 is SSHAT and CDR2 FNYEAQ (reference sequence). The CDR3 DNA reads as TGTGCCAGCAGCCCCCTATCCCTGACGCCCGGGGAGCTGTTTTTT. The encoded protein is CASSPLSLTPGELFF. Full variable domain (remainder filled in from reference TRBV7-7 and TRBJ2-2): GAGVSQSPRYKVTKRGQDVTLRCDPISSHATLYWYQQALGQGPEFLTYFNYEAQPDKSGLPSDRFSAERPEGSISTLTIQRTEQRDSAMYRCASSPLSLTPGELFFGEGSRLTVL.

The chain has TRBV6-9 and TRBJ2-7; tentatively, D is TRBD2 (5 bases). Trimming took off 6 bases at V and 1 base at J, with 22 bases between the two ends. This CDR3 contains 17 residues. Per the germline V gene, CDR1 is MNHGY and CDR2 is SVAAGI. CDR3 protein: CASSSIRGLKNSYEQYV. CDR3 sequence (DNA): TGTGCCAGCAGCTCCATCCGCGGGCTCAAAAATTCCTACGAGCAGTACGTC.

This clone was observed a handful of times. The CDR3 bases are TGCGCCAGCAGCCCCGAGGGGCGCAGGACCTCGGGGGCCAACGTCCTGACTTTC. Protein sequence: CASSPEGRRTSGANVLTF. The chain joins TRBV5-1 to TRBJ2-6; D is perhaps TRBD1 or TRBD2 (5 bases each). The V end lost 4 bases, the J end lost 4 bases, and 21 bases lay between the germline ends. This CDR3 has 18 amino acids. Germline loops: CDR1 SGHRS, CDR2 YFSETQ.

The chain has TRBV4-2 and TRBJ1-2; no definite D call. Germline lookup yields CDR1 LGHNA and CDR2 YNFKEQ. The CDR3 has 12 residues. The V gene lost 0 bases and the J gene lost 3 bases, with 2 bases spanning the gap. Here the CDR3 reads CASSQDYYGYTF. The CDR3 DNA follows: TGTGCCAGCAGCCAAGATTACTATGGCTACACCTTC.

The genes are TRBV4-1 and TRBJ1-6, with D perhaps TRBD1 (6 bases). Trimming removed 4 bases from V and 9 bases from J, with 25 bases in between. Germline CDR1 and CDR2: MGHRA and YSYEKL. The CDR3 loop spans 18 amino acids. CDR3: CASSLPRPGRGSFSPLHF. CDR3 bases: TGCGCCAGCAGCCTCCCGCGACCGGGCAGGGGTTCTTTTTCACCCCTCCACTTT.

This rearrangement joins TRBV5-1 to TRBJ1-6, with D maybe TRBD1 (6 bases). Germline values: CDR1 SGHRS, CDR2 YFSETQ. V lost 1 base to trimming and J lost 2 bases, with 16 bases between them. The CDR3 covers 18 residues. The CDR3 spells CASSLTPSGVPYNSPLHF. The CDR3 DNA reads as TGCGCCAGCAGCTTGACTCCTTCAGGGGTCCCCTATAATTCACCCCTCCACTTT.